This T cell receptor (beta chain) came from a study of T cell repertoires in cytomegalovirus infection. For the study at large: Public TCR beta signature analysis indicated the presence of both CMV infection and matching HLA type. Study-wide findings and caveats: CMV carriers having the relevant HLA were flagged by cumulative public TCR beta family frequency.

Trimming at V came to 5 bases and at J to 2 bases, leaving 7 bases not matched to a gene. The CDR3 sequence is 16 residues long. The germline gives CDR1 MDHEN, CDR2 SYDVKM. TCRdb ran MiXCR on the reads and lists one entry per CDR3 protein. In the table there are 200,000 or so distinct CDR3 sequences, less than 50% of which are singletons. Note on this clonotype: Its target is unknown.

The sequencing here drew on CD8+ T cells from cultured PBMCs, taken from culture after CMV antigen stimulation. The sequence came from a human donor in good health (CMV status not recorded). Some clones in this sample may be carry-over from other donors' samples. The genes are TRBV28 and TRBJ2-1; the match to TRBD2 covers 9 bases. CDR3 region: CASSPRTSAPYNEQFF. The CDR3 region has the DNA TGTGCCAGCAGTCCCCGGACTAGCGCACCCTACAATGAGCAGTTCTTC.